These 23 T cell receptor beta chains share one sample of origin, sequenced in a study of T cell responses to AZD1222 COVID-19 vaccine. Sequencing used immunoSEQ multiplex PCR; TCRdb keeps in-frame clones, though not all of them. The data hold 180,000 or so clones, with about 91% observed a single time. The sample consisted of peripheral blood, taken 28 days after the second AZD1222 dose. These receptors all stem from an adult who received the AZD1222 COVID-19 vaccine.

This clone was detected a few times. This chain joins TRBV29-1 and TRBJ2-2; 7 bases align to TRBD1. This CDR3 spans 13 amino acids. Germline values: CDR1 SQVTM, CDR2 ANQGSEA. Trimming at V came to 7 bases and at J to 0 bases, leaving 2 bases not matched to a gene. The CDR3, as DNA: TGCAGCGGGGACAGTCCGAACACCGGGGAGCTGTTTTTT. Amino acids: CSGDSPNTGELFF.

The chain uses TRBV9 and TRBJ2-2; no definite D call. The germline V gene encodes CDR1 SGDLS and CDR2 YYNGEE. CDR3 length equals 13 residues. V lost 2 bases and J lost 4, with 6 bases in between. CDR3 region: CASSVTSTGELFF. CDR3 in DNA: TGTGCCAGCAGCGTTACCTCCACCGGGGAGCTGTTTTTT.

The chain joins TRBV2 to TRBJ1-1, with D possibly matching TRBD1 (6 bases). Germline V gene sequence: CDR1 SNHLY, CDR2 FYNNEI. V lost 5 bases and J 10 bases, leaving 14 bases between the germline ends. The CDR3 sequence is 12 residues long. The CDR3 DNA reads TGTGCCAGCAGTTCGCAGGGGTCTGGAGCTTTCTTT. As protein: CASSSQGSGAFF.

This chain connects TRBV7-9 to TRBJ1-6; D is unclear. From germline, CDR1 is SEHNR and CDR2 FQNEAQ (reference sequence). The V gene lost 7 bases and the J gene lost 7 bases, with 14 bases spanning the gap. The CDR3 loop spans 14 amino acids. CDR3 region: CASNQGNSNSPLHF. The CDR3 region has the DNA TGTGCCAGCAACCAAGGAAACAGCAATTCACCCCTCCACTTT.

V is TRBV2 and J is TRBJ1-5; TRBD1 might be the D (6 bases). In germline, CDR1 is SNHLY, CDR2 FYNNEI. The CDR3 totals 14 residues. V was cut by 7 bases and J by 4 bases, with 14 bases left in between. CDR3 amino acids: CASTPQGNNQPQHF. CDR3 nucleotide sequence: TGTGCCAGCACCCCCCAGGGGAATAATCAGCCCCAGCATTTT.

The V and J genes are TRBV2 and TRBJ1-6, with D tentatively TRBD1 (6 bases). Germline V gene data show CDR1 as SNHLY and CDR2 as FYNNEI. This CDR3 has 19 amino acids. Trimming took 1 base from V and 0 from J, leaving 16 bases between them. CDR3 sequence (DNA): TGTGCCAGCAGTGAAGAGGTACAGGGCCGTAGCTCCTATAATTCACCCCTCCACTTT. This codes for CASSEEVQGRSSYNSPLHF.

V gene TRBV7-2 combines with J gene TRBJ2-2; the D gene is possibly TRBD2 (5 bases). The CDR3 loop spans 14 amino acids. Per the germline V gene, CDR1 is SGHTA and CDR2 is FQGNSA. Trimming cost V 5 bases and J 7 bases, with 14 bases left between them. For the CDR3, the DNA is TGTGCCAGCAGCGAGCGGTTGGTTATCGGGGAGCTGTTTTTT. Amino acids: CASSERLVIGELFF. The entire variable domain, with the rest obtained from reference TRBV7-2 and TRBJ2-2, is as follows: GAGVSQSPSNKVTEKGKDVELRCDPISGHTALYWYRQSLGQGLEFLIYFQGNSAPDKSGLPSDRFSAERTGGSVSTLTIQRTQQEDSAVYLCASSERLVIGELFFGEGSRLTVL.

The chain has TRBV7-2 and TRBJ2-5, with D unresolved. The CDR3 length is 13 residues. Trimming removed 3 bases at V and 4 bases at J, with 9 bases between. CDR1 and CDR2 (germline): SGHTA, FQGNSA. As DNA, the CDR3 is TGTGCCAGCAGCTTTAAAGGTGTAGAGACCCAGTACTTC. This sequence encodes CASSFKGVETQYF.

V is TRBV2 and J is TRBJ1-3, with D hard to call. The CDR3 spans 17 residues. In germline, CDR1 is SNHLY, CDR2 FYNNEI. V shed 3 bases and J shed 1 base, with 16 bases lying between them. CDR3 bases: TGTGCCAGCAGTGACCGCCCCGAACTCTATTCTGGAAACACCATATATTTT. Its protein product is CASSDRPELYSGNTIYF.

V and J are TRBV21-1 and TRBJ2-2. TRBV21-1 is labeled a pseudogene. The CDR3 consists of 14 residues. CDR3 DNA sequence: TGTGCCAGCACCAAAGGGGGGGCTGACGGGGAGCTGTTTTTT. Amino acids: CASTKGGADGELFF.

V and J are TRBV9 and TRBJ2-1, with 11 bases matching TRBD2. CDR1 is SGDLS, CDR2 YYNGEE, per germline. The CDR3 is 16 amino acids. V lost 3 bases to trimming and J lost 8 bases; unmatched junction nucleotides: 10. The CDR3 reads CASSASGGSIWDEQFF. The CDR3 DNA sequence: TGTGCCAGCAGCGCTAGCGGGGGGTCCATCTGGGATGAGCAGTTCTTC.

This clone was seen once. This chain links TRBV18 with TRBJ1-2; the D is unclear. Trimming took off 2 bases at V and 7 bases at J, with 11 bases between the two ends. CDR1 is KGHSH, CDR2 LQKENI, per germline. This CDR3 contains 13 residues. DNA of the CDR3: TGTGCCAGCTCACCAGGATACGGGGTTGGCTACACCTTC. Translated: CASSPGYGVGYTF.

CDR3 nucleotides: TGTGCCAGCAGCCAAAGGCCCCGGGACATTATGGCGAAGTTCTTC. Its translation: CASSQRPRDIMAKFF. The V gene is TRBV3-1 (or the pseudogene TRBV3-2), the J gene TRBJ2-1, with a possible D match to TRBD1 (6 bases). The CDR3 sequence is 15 residues long. CDR1 LGHDT and CDR2 YNNKEL come from the germline V gene (reference sequence). V dropped 2 bases and J dropped 14 bases, with 22 bases sitting between them.

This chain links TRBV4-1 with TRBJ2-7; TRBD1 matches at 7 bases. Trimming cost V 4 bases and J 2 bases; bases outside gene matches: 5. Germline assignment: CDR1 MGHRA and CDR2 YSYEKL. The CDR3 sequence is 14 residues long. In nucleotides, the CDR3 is TGCGCCAGCAGCCCCCGGGACAGTACCTACGAGCAGTACTTC. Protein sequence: CASSPRDSTYEQYF.

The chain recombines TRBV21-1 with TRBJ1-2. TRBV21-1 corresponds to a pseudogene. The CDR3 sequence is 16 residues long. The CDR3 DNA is TGTGCCAGCAGCAAAGCTCCTATTGGGGCTAACTATGGCTACACCTTC. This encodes CASSKAPIGANYGYTF.

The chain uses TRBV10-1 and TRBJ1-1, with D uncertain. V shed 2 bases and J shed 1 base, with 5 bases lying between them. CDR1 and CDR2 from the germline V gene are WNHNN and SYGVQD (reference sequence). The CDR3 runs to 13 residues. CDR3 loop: CASSEDWNTEAFF. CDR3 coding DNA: TGCGCCAGCAGTGAGGATTGGAACACTGAAGCTTTCTTT.

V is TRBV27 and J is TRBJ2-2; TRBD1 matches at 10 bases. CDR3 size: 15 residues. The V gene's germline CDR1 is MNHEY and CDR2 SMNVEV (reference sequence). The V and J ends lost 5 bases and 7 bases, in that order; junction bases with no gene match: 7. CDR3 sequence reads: CASSRDRGGNGELFF. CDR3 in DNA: TGTGCCAGCAGTCGGGACAGGGGAGGAAACGGGGAGCTGTTTTTT.

CDR3 region: CASRGDRNYNSPLHF. DNA for the CDR3: TGTGCCAGTCGGGGAGACAGGAATTATAATTCACCCCTCCACTTT. The chain links TRBV19 to TRBJ1-6; possibly TRBD1 for D (6 bases). Trimming shortened V by 8 bases and J by 4 bases, and 15 bases separated the two germline ends. This CDR3 spans 15 amino acids. CDR1 LNHDA and CDR2 SQIVND come from the germline V gene (reference sequence).

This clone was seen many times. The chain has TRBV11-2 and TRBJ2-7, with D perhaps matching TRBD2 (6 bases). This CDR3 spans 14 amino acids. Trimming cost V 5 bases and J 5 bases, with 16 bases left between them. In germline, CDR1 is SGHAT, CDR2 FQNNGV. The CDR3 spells CASSRPGEVNEQYF. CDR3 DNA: TGTGCCAGCAGCCGGCCGGGGGAGGTGAACGAGCAGTACTTC.

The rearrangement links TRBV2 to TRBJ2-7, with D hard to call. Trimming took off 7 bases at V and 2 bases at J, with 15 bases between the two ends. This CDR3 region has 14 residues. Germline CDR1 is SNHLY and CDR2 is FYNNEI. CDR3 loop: CASKDSSLTYEQYF. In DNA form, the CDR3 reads TGTGCCAGCAAAGACTCCTCTTTGACCTACGAGCAGTACTTC.

CDR3 coding DNA: TGTGCCAGCAGTTACGGCACTAGCGGGAGGGACACAGATACGCAGTATTTT. Its protein is CASSYGTSGRDTDTQYF. The chain carries TRBV6-2 or TRBV6-3 and TRBJ2-3; 13 bases are a match to TRBD2. Germline V gene data show CDR1 as MNHEY and CDR2 as SVGEGT. This CDR3 is built from 17 residues. V was pared by 2 bases and J by 2 bases, with 4 bases of the junction left unmatched.

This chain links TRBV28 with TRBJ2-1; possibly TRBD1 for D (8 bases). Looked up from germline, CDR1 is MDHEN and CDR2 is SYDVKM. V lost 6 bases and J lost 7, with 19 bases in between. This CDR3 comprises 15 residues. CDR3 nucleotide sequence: TGTGCCAGCAGCCCAGGGGGCGGGAGTAAGAATGAGCAGTTCTTC. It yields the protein CASSPGGGSKNEQFF.

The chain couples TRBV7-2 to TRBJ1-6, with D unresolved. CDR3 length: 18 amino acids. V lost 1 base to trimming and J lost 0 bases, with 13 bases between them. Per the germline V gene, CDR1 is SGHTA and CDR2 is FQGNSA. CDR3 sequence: CASSLVYGVASYNSPLHF. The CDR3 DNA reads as TGTGCCAGCAGCTTAGTTTATGGAGTGGCCTCCTATAATTCACCCCTCCACTTT.